This T cell receptor (beta chain) was sequenced for a study of CD4 T cells in relation to SARS-CoV-2 and coronaviruses. About the study: PBMCs were cultured with antigen for roughly 11 days before TCR beta sequencing.

Here immunoSEQ multiplex PCR was the method, and the copy in TCRdb shows in-frame clones only, minus some. This repertoire shows about 25,000 clones, 70% to 80% found once; its top ten account for 21%. Worth noting for this clone: Its antigen is not known.

The unexposed donors gave CD4+ T cells in 2011-2018, prior to COVID-19. After about ten days of culture, CD4+ T cells were isolated. Unexposed-donor CD4+ T cells were probed with SARS-CoV-2 S/N and four cold-coronavirus spikes, cells permitting. The sequenced material came from CD4+ T cells from PBMCs, cultured in vitro. This TCR came from a human donor in good health.

CDR3 nucleotides: TGTGCCAGCAGTTTTGGGACTGAAGCTTTCTTT. Translation gives CASSFGTEAFF. The chain uses TRBV12-3 or TRBV12-4 and TRBJ1-1; D remains ambiguous. Trimming cost V 3 bases and J 5 bases, with 4 bases left between them. This CDR3 contains 11 residues.